The 15 T cell receptor beta chains listed next were all sequenced from one sample in a study of post-analysis software for immune sequencing data. Study-wide findings and caveats: In patients, TRBV5-6, TRBV5-1 and TRBV20-1 belonged to roughly 5 TRBV segments found more frequently than in controls.

Unique-molecular-identifier-tagged TCR beta cDNA libraries were used. TCRdb ran MiXCR on the PCR reads and lists one entry per CDR3 protein. Among approximately 630,000 distinct CDR3 sequences listed, 55% to 60% were seen once. Which antigens these TCRs recognize remains unknown. The sample comprised blood. Receptors were obtained from a girl aged 2 to 10 with multiple sclerosis.

The V and J genes are TRBV21-1 and TRBJ2-1; the DNA was not compared with TRBD1, the D call given in the table. TRBV21-1 is labeled a pseudogene. This CDR3 is built from 17 residues. In DNA, the CDR3 is TGTGCCAGCAGCAACGGACAGGACCGGCTAGAAGGAGAGACCCAGTTCTTC. Protein product: CASSNGQDRLEGETQFF.

The chain couples TRBV27 to TRBJ1-4, with TRBD1 identical over 10 bases. This CDR3 spans 18 amino acids. V trimming: 6 bases; J trimming: 0 bases; junction bases outside the gene matches: 10. The germline V gene encodes CDR1 MNHEY and CDR2 SMNVEV (reference sequence). CDR3 sequence reads: CASSRQGAILATNEKLFF. In nucleotides, the CDR3 is TGTGCCAGCAGCCGACAGGGGGCCATTCTTGCAACTAATGAAAAACTGTTTTTT. Full variable domain (missing parts from reference TRBV27 and TRBJ1-4): EAQVTQNPRYLITVTGKKLTVTCSQNMNHEYMSWYRQDPGLGLRQIYYSMNVEVTDKGDVPEGYKVSRKEKRNFPLILESPSPNQTSLYFCASSRQGAILATNEKLFFGSGTQLSVL.

V usage is TRBV20-1 and J usage is TRBJ2-3, with 9 nucleotides matching TRBD2. There are 16 residues in the CDR3. Per germline, CDR1 DFQATT and CDR2 SNEGSKA (reference sequence). V lost 1 base to trimming and J lost 5 bases; unmatched junction nucleotides: 10. DNA for the CDR3: TGCAGTGCTAGAGGGGGGGGACTAGCTCTTCTAGATACGCAGTATTTT. Its protein is CSARGGGLALLDTQYF.

The genes are TRBV30 and TRBJ2-4; D unclear. CDR1 and CDR2 (germline): GTSNPN, SVGIG (reference sequence). The CDR3 runs to 17 residues. V lost 0 bases, J lost 0 bases, and 15 bases lay in between. The CDR3 DNA is TGTGCCTGGAGTGTACACCGGGCAGATCTAGCCAAAAACATTCAGTACTTC. Its protein product is CAWSVHRADLAKNIQYF. The full variable domain, completed using reference TRBV30 and TRBJ2-4, is SQTIHQWPATLVQPVGSPLSLECTVEGTSNPNLYWYRQAAGRGLQLLFYSVGIGQISSEVPQNLSASRPQDRQFILSSKKLLLSDSGFYLCAWSVHRADLAKNIQYFGAGTRLSVL.

The chain employs TRBV11-2 and TRBJ2-1, with TRBD2 matching 7 bases. The CDR3 spans 15 residues. Germline lookup yields CDR1 SGHAT and CDR2 FQNNGV. Trimming took 10 bases from V and 6 from J; bases not matched to a gene: 15. The CDR3 DNA follows: TGTGCCACCGAGGGCGCACGCGGGAGAGGCAATGAGCAGTTCTTC. This sequence encodes CATEGARGRGNEQFF. Variable domain in full (rest from reference TRBV11-2 and TRBJ2-1): EAGVAQSPRYKIIEKRQSVAFWCNPISGHATLYWYQQILGQGPKLLIQFQNNGVVDDSQLPKDRFSAERLKGVDSTLKIQPAKLEDSAVYLCATEGARGRGNEQFFGPGTRLTVL.

V usage is TRBV27 and J usage is TRBJ2-1; tentatively, D is TRBD1 (6 bases). Germline V gene sequence: CDR1 MNHEY, CDR2 SMNVEV (reference sequence). CDR3 length: 15 residues. Deletions cut 3 bases from V and 2 bases from J, with 11 bases between. The CDR3 is CASSFYDRTYNEQFF. CDR3 DNA sequence: TGTGCCAGCAGTTTCTACGACAGGACCTACAATGAGCAGTTCTTC.

This clonotype was recorded only once. This rearrangement joins TRBV5-1 to TRBJ2-7; no firm D call. The CDR3 is 15 amino acids. Trimming left V 1 base short and J 3 bases short, with 14 bases between. The germline V gene has CDR1 SGHRS and CDR2 YFSETQ. CDR3: CASSLTTGSNYEQYF. CDR3 coding DNA: TGCGCCAGCAGCTTGACTACCGGGTCAAACTACGAGCAGTACTTC.

This chain joins TRBV7-2 and TRBJ2-5, with TRBD2 matching 10 bases. The CDR3 is 13 residues long. From germline, CDR1 is SGHTA and CDR2 FQGNSA. V was pared by 8 bases and J by 11 bases, with 11 bases of the junction left unmatched. In DNA form, the CDR3 reads TGTGCCAGCGGGCTAGCGGGAGAGAGACGGCAGTACTTC. Translation: CASGLAGERRQYF.

V is TRBV12-3 or TRBV12-4 and J is TRBJ2-3, with 8 bases matching TRBD1. V shed 4 bases and J 5 bases; nucleotides not matched to a gene: 14. The CDR3 runs to 17 residues. This chain's CDR3 is CASSYPKDRVDRDTQYF. CDR3 nucleotides: TGTGCCAGCAGTTACCCTAAGGACAGGGTCGACCGAGATACGCAGTATTTT.

This clonotype was counted between two and nine times. A single base separates this from a much larger clone, so it may be a read error. The chain joins TRBV7-2 to TRBJ2-1; D is ambiguous. V was trimmed by 0 bases and J by 0 bases, leaving 15 bases between them. CDR1 and CDR2 from the germline V gene are SGHTA and FQGNSA. There are 18 residues in the CDR3. CDR3 DNA: TGTGCCAGCAGCTTAGCCCGACTGGCACTCAACTCCTACAATGAGCAGTTCTTC. As protein: CASSLARLALNSYNEQFF.

This clonotype was found a few times. V gene TRBV5-6 combines with J gene TRBJ1-2; TRBD1 matches at 7 bases. The junction had 14 bases not matched to a gene; V was cut back by 2 bases and J by 1 base. The germline CDR1 and CDR2 sequences are SGHDT and YYEEEE. This CDR3 has 18 residues. CDR3 residues: CASSFHETDRRGNYGYTF. The CDR3 DNA reads TGTGCCAGCAGCTTCCATGAAACGGACAGGCGTGGTAACTATGGCTACACCTTC.

V gene TRBV12-3 or TRBV12-4 combines with J gene TRBJ1-5; D unresolved. V lost 9 bases and J 0 bases, leaving 18 bases between the germline ends. This CDR3 is built from 16 residues. As DNA, the CDR3 is TGTGCCAGTTCGCGCTTCGCCCGGTATAGCAATCAGCCCCAGCATTTT. It is translated as CASSRFARYSNQPQHF.

V usage is TRBV7-2 and J usage is TRBJ2-3; the match to TRBD2 covers 9 bases. From germline, CDR1 is SGHTA and CDR2 FQGNSA. V lost 5 bases, J lost 2 bases, and 5 bases stayed unmatched. This CDR3 is 15 amino acids long. Here the CDR3 reads CASSPSGGPTDTQYF. Here the CDR3 DNA reads TGTGCCAGCAGCCCAAGCGGGGGGCCCACAGATACGCAGTATTTT.

V is TRBV5-1 and J is TRBJ2-5; possible D gene TRBD1, 6 bases. The CDR3 runs to 14 residues. Per germline, CDR1 SGHRS and CDR2 YFSETQ. The V end was cut by 3 bases, the J end by 11 bases, with 20 bases between. CDR3 bases: TGCGCCAGCAGCTGGGATCAGGGGCTGGGAGAGCAGTACTTC. As protein: CASSWDQGLGEQYF.

This chain uses TRBV11-2 with TRBJ2-1; TRBD2 matches 9 bases. The CDR3 is 16 residues long. Trimming removed 3 bases from V and 5 bases from J; junction bases left unmatched: 8. Germline V gene lookup returns CDR1 SGHAT and CDR2 FQNNGV. The CDR3 protein is CASSFGRGGGNNEQFF. DNA for the CDR3: TGTGCCAGCAGCTTCGGGCGGGGGGGCGGAAACAATGAGCAGTTCTTC. Full variable domain (remainder filled in from reference TRBV11-2 and TRBJ2-1): EAGVAQSPRYKIIEKRQSVAFWCNPISGHATLYWYQQILGQGPKLLIQFQNNGVVDDSQLPKDRFSAERLKGVDSTLKIQPAKLEDSAVYLCASSFGRGGGNNEQFFGPGTRLTVL.